These T cell receptor beta chains were read from a single sample in a study of neoadjuvant nivolumab and ipilimumab in lung cancer. TCRdb keeps only in-frame clones here, not all; method: immunoSEQ multiplex PCR. The table shows approximately 21,000 clones, with approximately 82% occurring only once. Sequenced material: peripheral blood, taken before neoadjuvant nivolumab, alone or with ipilimumab. The receptor source for this set is an adult with non-small cell lung cancer. Both conserved end residues are trimmed from each CDR3. The D gene is left open where the match is weak.

v_call d_call cdr3_aa
TRBV5-1 TRBD2 ASSFQLYLAGGPYTDTQY
TRBV4-1 NA ASSQINMVSYNEQF
TRBV2 NA ASSENGGSTDTQY
TRBV7-3 TRBD1 ASSPGQRQETQY
TRBV6-5 NA ASSYSQGTDTQY
TRBV6-5 TRBD1 ASSYTGASNQPQH
TRBV29-1 TRBD1 SAGTDVVQY
TRBV18 NA ASSRVSVAEAF
TRBV7-5 NA ARSPSSGRATGELF
TRBV19 NA ASSIAGSSYEQY
TRBV7-6 NA ASSLQGTDTEAF
TRBV6-1 TRBD1 ASSELAGGIGYT
TRBV30 NA AWSGDRSTRRGYT
TRBV7-2 TRBD2 ASSLELAGNTGELF
TRBV7-9 NA ASSLKYNEQF
TRBV11-3 NA ASSLEIARGRGYNEQF
TRBV11-2 TRBD2 ASSLARGTGTSGYEQY
TRBV2 NA ASSEIALEGYT
TRBV19 NA ASSIIGTSNYGYT
TRBV5-1 NA ASSFSGADGYT
TRBV5-1 TRBD1 ASSTGTGNQEQY
TRBV28 NA ASRMWGGGQETQY
TRBV15 NA ATSSRTLTGTQY
TRBV5-1 NA ASSLVRGSHNEQF
TRBV10-2 TRBD2 ASMGLAGDNEQF
TRBV5-1 TRBD1 ASSQDREAGGYT
TRBV7-8 NA ASSLDLNTEAF
TRBV5-1 TRBD2 ASSLAFAGDPTDTQY
TRBV29-1 NA SVEIQAGELF
TRBV10-3 TRBD1 ASTGPSQETQY
TRBV29-1 NA SAERGANEAF
TRBV7-2 NA ASGTHWETDTQY
TRBV30 NA AWSEDFRDTDSHGYT
TRBV7-2 TRBD1 ASSPTGGDYGYT
TRBV6-1 NA ASSVYKETQY
TRBV6-5 NA ASSYEGNTIY
TRBV18 TRBD1 ASSLGQAANTIY
TRBV6-1 TRBD1 ASSMMGQLAEAF
TRBV7-2 NA ASSLEASSSETQY
TRBV30 NA AWSRAYNEQF
TRBV30 NA AWSRPRADTQY
TRBV5-1 TRBD1 ASSGQGLGGYT